The clone carrying this T cell receptor beta chain was seen only a few times. The sample is drawn from a study of cytomegalovirus exposure and HLA in healthy donors. The PCR had 60 Vbeta and 13 Jbeta primers. Generated by immunoSEQ multiplex PCR, the TCRdb table keeps only in-frame clones and is missing some. Here the sample spans 150,000 to 180,000 clones, less than 80% being singletons. Germline V gene data show CDR1 as SGHDN and CDR2 as FVKESK. This CDR3 spans 17 amino acids. The V and J ends lost 4 bases and 2 bases, in that order; junction bases with no gene match: 5. The sample comprised PBMCs. The V and J genes are TRBV14 and TRBJ2-6; TRBD1 aligns across 10 bases. The receptor comes from a man aged 25 to 40 in good health and CMV-seronegative. Here the CDR3 reads CASSLRGTGAGANVLTF. CDR3 DNA sequence: TGTGCCAGCAGCCTCCGTGGGACAGGGGCTGGGGCCAACGTCCTGACTTTC.